One sample yielded the 4 T cell receptor beta chains listed below, sequenced in a study of identical twins. One entry per CDR3 protein results from TCRdb running MiXCR on the 5' RACE reads. The sample lists roughly 690,000 distinct CDR3 sequences; roughly 6% were seen once. Specimen: naive T cells sorted from blood. The receptor set was obtained from a young man in good health.

This clonotype was seen many times. V is TRBV21-1 and J is TRBJ2-7. TRBV21-1 is a documented pseudogene. The CDR3 totals 14 residues. The CDR3 DNA is TGTGCCAGCAGCAAAGCTAATCCGGCCTACGAGCAGTACTTC. Amino acid sequence: CASSKANPAYEQYF.

On this clonotype itself: This is likely a read error, given that the CDR3 carries no conserved phenylalanine or tryptophan at its end. This chain uses TRBV7-2 with TRBJ1-2; TRBD1 aligns across 9 bases. CDR1 SGHTA and CDR2 FQGNSA come from the germline V gene. V lost 1 base, J lost 4 bases, and 10 bases stayed unmatched. The CDR3 runs to 17 residues. CDR3 protein: CASSLVGTGRKGYGYTL. The CDR3 region has the DNA TGTGCCAGCAGCTTAGTCGGGACAGGGAGAAAGGGCTATGGCTACACCCTC.

This clonotype was picked up many times. The CDR3 protein is CASSPKLAGVYEQYF. In DNA, the CDR3 is TGTGCCAGCAGCCCAAAACTAGCGGGAGTCTACGAGCAGTACTTC. The chain carries TRBV7-3 and TRBJ2-7; 11 bases map to TRBD2. The CDR3 is made up of 15 amino acids. Germline V gene sequence: CDR1 SGHTA, CDR2 FQGTGA. Trimming removed 5 bases from V and 3 bases from J; junction bases left unmatched: 6.

In this sample, this clonotype turned up a few times. J is TRBJ2-5 and V is TRBV7-9, with D possibly matching TRBD2 (6 bases). Germline CDR1 reads SEHNR; CDR2 reads FQNEAQ (reference sequence). Trimming pared 2 bases from V and 1 base from J, leaving 11 bases between. The CDR3 extends over 15 amino acids. CDR3 region: CASSLKGLGQETQYF. The CDR3 DNA reads as TGTGCCAGCAGCTTAAAGGGACTTGGCCAAGAGACCCAGTACTTC.